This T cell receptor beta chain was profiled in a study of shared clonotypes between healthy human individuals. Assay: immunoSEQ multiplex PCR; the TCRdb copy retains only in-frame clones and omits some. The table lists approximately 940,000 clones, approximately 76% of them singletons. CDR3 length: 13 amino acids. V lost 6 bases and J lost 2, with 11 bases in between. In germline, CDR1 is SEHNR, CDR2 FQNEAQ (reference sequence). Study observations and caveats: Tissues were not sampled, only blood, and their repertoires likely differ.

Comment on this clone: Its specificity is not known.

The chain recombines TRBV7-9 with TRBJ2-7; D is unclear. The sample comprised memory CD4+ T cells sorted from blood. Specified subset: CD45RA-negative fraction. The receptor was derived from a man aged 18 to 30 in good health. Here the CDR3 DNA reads TGTGCCAGCAGTAGGGTAGGGACCTACGAGCAGTACTTC. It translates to CASSRVGTYEQYF.